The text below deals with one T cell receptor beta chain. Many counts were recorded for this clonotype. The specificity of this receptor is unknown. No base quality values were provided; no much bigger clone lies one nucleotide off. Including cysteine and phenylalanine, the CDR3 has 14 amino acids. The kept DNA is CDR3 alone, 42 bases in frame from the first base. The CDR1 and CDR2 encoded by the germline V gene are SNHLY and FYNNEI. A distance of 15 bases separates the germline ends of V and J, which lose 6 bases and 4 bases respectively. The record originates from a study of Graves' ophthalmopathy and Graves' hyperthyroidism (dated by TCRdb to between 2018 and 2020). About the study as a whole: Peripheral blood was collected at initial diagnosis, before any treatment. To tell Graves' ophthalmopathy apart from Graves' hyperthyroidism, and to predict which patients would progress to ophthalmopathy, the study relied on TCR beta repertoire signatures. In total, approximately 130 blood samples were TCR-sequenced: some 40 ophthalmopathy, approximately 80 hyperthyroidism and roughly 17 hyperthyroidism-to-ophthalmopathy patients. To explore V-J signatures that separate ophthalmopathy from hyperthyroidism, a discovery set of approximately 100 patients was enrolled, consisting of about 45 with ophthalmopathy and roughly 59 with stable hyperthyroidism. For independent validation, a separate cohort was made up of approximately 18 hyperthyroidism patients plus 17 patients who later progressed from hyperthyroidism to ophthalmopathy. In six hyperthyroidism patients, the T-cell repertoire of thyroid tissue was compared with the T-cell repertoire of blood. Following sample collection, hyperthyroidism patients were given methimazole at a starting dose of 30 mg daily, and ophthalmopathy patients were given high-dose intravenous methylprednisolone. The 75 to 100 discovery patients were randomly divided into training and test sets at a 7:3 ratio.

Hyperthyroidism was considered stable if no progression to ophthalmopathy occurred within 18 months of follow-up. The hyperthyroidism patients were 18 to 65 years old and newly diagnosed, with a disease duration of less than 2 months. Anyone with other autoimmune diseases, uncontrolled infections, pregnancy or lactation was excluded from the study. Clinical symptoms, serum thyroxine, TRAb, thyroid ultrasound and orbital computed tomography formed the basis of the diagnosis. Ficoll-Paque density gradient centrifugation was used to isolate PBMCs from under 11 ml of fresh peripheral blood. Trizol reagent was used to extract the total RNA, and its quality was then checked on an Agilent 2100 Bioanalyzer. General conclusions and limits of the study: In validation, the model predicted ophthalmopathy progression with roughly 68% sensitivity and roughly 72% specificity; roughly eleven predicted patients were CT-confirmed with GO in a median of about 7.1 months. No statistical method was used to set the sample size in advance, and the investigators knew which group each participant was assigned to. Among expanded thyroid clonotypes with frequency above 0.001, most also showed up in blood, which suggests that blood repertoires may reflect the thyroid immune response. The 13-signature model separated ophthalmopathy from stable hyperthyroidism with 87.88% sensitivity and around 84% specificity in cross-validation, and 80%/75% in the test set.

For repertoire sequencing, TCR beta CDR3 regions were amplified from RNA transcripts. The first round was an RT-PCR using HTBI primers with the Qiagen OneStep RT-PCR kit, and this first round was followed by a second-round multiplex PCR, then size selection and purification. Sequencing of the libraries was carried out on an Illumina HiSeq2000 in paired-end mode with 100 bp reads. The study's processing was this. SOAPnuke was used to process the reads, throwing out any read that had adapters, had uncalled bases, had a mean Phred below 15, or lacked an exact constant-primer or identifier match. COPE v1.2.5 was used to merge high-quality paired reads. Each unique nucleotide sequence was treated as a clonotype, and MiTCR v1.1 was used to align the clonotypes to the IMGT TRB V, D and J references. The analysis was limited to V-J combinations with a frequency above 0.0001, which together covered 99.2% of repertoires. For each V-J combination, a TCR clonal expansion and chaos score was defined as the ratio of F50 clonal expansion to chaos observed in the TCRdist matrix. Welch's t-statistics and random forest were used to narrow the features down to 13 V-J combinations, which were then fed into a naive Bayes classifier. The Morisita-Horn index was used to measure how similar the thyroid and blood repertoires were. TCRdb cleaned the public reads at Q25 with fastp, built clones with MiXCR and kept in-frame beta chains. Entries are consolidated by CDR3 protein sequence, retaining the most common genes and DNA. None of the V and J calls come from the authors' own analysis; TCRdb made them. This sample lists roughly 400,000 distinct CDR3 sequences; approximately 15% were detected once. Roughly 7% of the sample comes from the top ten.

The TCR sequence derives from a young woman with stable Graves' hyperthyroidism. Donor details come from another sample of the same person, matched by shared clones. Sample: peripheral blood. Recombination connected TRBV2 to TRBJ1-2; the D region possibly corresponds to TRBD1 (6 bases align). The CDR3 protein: CASRRPGQSYGYTF. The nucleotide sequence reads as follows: TGTGCCAGCAGGAGGCCAGGACAGAGCTATGGCTACACCTTC.